The rows below give T cell receptor beta chains drawn from one sample of a study of T cell changes during pregnancy in multiple sclerosis. Using immunoSEQ multiplex PCR, the repertoire was profiled, and TCRdb retains in-frame clones only, with some absent. The sample contains approximately 100,000 clones, about 90% of which appear only once. Sequenced here: peripheral blood, sampled after pregnancy. The origin of the receptors is a female donor with multiple sclerosis, enrolled in a pregnancy study. Each CDR3 is given with its conserved first and last residue. Each record gives: V gene, J gene, CDR3 protein.

V gene: TRBV2; J gene: TRBJ2-1; CDR3 protein: CASSGSSGGGSYNEQFF
V gene: TRBV27; J gene: TRBJ2-1; CDR3 protein: CASRGAGGSYNEQFF
V gene: TRBV19; J gene: TRBJ1-1; CDR3 protein: CASSIYGGHTEAFF
V gene: TRBV5-4; J gene: TRBJ2-2; CDR3 protein: CASSRLGLAGATGTGELFF
V gene: TRBV5-5; J gene: TRBJ2-1; CDR3 protein: CASSLQGVSGNEQFF
V gene: TRBV28; J gene: TRBJ1-2; CDR3 protein: CASSSTGEANYGYTF
V gene: TRBV5-4; J gene: TRBJ2-2; CDR3 protein: CASSLGTGGGNTGELFF
V gene: TRBV21-1; J gene: TRBJ2-7; CDR3 protein: CASSKVETPYEQYF
V gene: TRBV11-2; J gene: TRBJ2-6; CDR3 protein: CASSLEVRAGRANVLTF
V gene: TRBV6-1; J gene: TRBJ1-2; CDR3 protein: CASSANRVYGYTF
V gene: TRBV18; J gene: TRBJ1-1; CDR3 protein: CASSQRTVEAFF
V gene: TRBV15; J gene: TRBJ1-5; CDR3 protein: CATSRDDSAGNQPQHF
V gene: TRBV19; J gene: TRBJ2-4; CDR3 protein: CASSILSGRTKNIQYF
V gene: TRBV6-5; J gene: TRBJ2-7; CDR3 protein: CASTNPQGSHEQYF
V gene: TRBV7-7; J gene: TRBJ2-3; CDR3 protein: CASSLSSGGTDTQYF
V gene: TRBV4-2; J gene: TRBJ2-2; CDR3 protein: CASSQGGGSGELFF
V gene: TRBV19; J gene: TRBJ1-2; CDR3 protein: CASKDWTNYGYTF
V gene: TRBV19; J gene: TRBJ1-2; CDR3 protein: CASSIAKSYYGYTF
V gene: TRBV5-1; J gene: TRBJ2-7; CDR3 protein: CASSVSAGGYEQYF
V gene: TRBV7-2; J gene: TRBJ1-2; CDR3 protein: CASSLSGANYGYTF
V gene: TRBV15; J gene: TRBJ2-3; CDR3 protein: CATSRDGGPGLAGSTDTQYF
V gene: TRBV7-6; J gene: TRBJ2-3; CDR3 protein: CASSPGGTTDTQYF
V gene: TRBV27; J gene: TRBJ1-2; CDR3 protein: CASSLKGGPYGYTF
V gene: TRBV6-1; J gene: TRBJ2-5; CDR3 protein: CASSPPTDSQETQYF
V gene: TRBV9; J gene: TRBJ1-4; CDR3 protein: CASSLGGGYEKLFF
V gene: TRBV4-1; J gene: TRBJ2-2; CDR3 protein: CASSLGTGGLSTGELFF
V gene: TRBV21-1; J gene: TRBJ2-3; CDR3 protein: CASSSQGPDTQYF
V gene: TRBV27; J gene: TRBJ2-2; CDR3 protein: CASSSPFTGELFF
V gene: TRBV4-2; J gene: TRBJ2-7; CDR3 protein: CASSPSAGTSGRGYEQYF